What follows are 22 T cell receptor beta chains derived from one specimen sequenced in a study of technical replicates of blood from a few donors (dated by TCRdb to the late 2010s). Receptors were amplified or captured by the immunoSEQ multiplex PCR assay. The table comes from immuneACCESS by way of TCRdb, which keeps in-frame sequences with V and J called. Part of the clones is missing from these tables; in studies checked, under half for an unresolved V gene and the rest for unknown reasons. For this sample there are 80,000 or so clones; 94% appear just once. The ten top clones hold 0.39% of the sample. Input material: T cells isolated from PBMCs. The receptors were sampled from a human donor in good health.

This clone was recorded a few times. The V gene is TRBV6-5, the J gene TRBJ2-7; tentatively, D is TRBD1 (6 bases). The ends were cut back, 6 bases at V and 2 bases at J, with 11 bases in the middle. CDR1 and CDR2 (germline): MNHEY, SVGAGI. The CDR3 is 13 amino acids. This CDR3 is CASRGGNTYEQYF. CDR3 in DNA: TGTGCCAGCAGAGGGGGTAACACCTACGAGCAGTACTTC.

The V and J genes are TRBV2 and TRBJ2-1; the D is unclear. Germline CDR1 reads SNHLY; CDR2 reads FYNNEI. V dropped 4 bases and J dropped 9 bases, with 10 bases sitting between them. This CDR3 contains 12 residues. The CDR3 sequence is CASSARQIEQFF. For the CDR3, the DNA is TGTGCCAGCAGTGCGCGGCAGATTGAGCAGTTCTTC.

The chain joins TRBV4-3 to TRBJ1-1; TRBD1 aligns across 8 bases. CDR3 length: 15 residues. Germline V gene sequence: CDR1 LGHNA, CDR2 YSLEER. The ends lost 0 bases at V and 1 base at J; junction bases unmatched: 1. The CDR3 loop reads CASSQEQGANTEAFF. The CDR3 bases are TGCGCCAGCAGCCAAGAGCAGGGGGCGAACACTGAAGCTTTCTTT.

The chain uses TRBV6-5 and TRBJ2-7; possibly TRBD1 for D (6 bases). Germline V gene data show CDR1 as MNHEY and CDR2 as SVGAGI. V dropped 2 bases and J dropped 6 bases, with 14 bases sitting between them. The CDR3 totals 14 residues. CDR3 loop: CASSYGTFLSEQYF. In DNA, the CDR3 is TGTGCCAGCAGTTACGGGACATTCCTCAGCGAGCAGTACTTC.

This rearrangement joins TRBV5-8 to TRBJ1-2; D possibly corresponds to TRBD1 (5 bases). Germline CDR1 and CDR2: SGHTS and YDEGEE. V lost 2 bases and J 0 bases, leaving 8 bases between the germline ends. The CDR3 extends over 14 amino acids. CDR3 region: CASSFGRANYGYTF. CDR3 DNA: TGTGCCAGCAGCTTCGGCAGGGCTAACTATGGCTACACCTTC.

The sample holds a few counts of this clone. This sequence joins TRBV2 and TRBJ2-7, with 8 bases matching TRBD2. V lost 4 bases to trimming and J lost 3 bases; unmatched junction nucleotides: 2. This CDR3 is 13 amino acids long. CDR1 and CDR2 from the germline V gene are SNHLY and FYNNEI. CDR3 residues: CASSGSGVYEQYF. As DNA, the CDR3 is TGTGCCAGCAGTGGTAGCGGGGTCTACGAGCAGTACTTC. The complete variable domain, with remaining parts taken from reference TRBV2 and TRBJ2-7, reads EPEVTQTPSHQVTQMGQEVILRCVPISNHLYFYWYRQILGQKVEFLVSFYNNEISEKSEIFDDQFSVERPDGSNFTLKIRSTKLEDSAMYFCASSGSGVYEQYFGPGTRLTVT.

The J gene is TRBJ2-7, the V gene TRBV5-4, with D possibly TRBD1 on 5 matching bases. CDR1 and CDR2 from the germline V gene are SGHNT and YYREEE (reference sequence). This CDR3 contains 13 residues. Trimming stripped 4 bases from V and 3 bases from J, with 11 bases between. The CDR3, as DNA: TGTGCCAGCAGCCCCGACGGACACTACGAGCAGTACTTC. Amino acids: CASSPDGHYEQYF.

The DNA for the CDR3 is TGTGCCAGCAGCGGAGACAGCTCTGGGGCCAACGTCCTGACTTTC. Translated, it gives CASSGDSSGANVLTF. This chain uses TRBV9 with TRBJ2-6, with D possibly matching TRBD1 (5 bases). The CDR3 spans 15 residues. Trimming took 3 bases from V and 0 from J, leaving 7 bases between them. CDR1 and CDR2 from the germline V gene are SGDLS and YYNGEE.

V and J are TRBV7-2 and TRBJ1-3; TRBD1 matches 7 bases. V lost 0 bases and J lost 0; bases outside the gene matches: 2. Looked up from germline, CDR1 is SGHTA and CDR2 is FQGNSA. The CDR3 consists of 16 residues. This CDR3 reads CASSLAGQLSGNTIYF. The CDR3 bases are TGTGCCAGCAGCTTAGCGGGACAGCTCTCTGGAAACACCATATATTTT. The full variable domain, with the rest looked up from reference TRBV7-2 and TRBJ1-3, is GAGVSQSPSNKVTEKGKDVELRCDPISGHTALYWYRQSLGQGLEFLIYFQGNSAPDKSGLPSDRFSAERTGGSVSTLTIQRTQQEDSAVYLCASSLAGQLSGNTIYFGEGSWLTVV.

This chain uses TRBV6-6 with TRBJ2-7; D is unresolved. This CDR3 has 13 amino acids. From germline, CDR1 is MNHNY and CDR2 SVGAGI (reference sequence). The germline V and J ends were trimmed by 2 bases and 1 base, with 6 bases remaining between them. DNA for the CDR3: TGTGCCAGCAGTTACGCTAGGTCCTACGAGCAGTACTTC. Protein sequence: CASSYARSYEQYF.

The chain links TRBV5-1 to TRBJ2-1; 12 bases are a match to TRBD2. CDR1 is SGHRS and CDR2 is YFSETQ in the germline V gene. After removal of 2 bases from V and 8 bases from J, the junction contained 11 bases not matched to a gene. This CDR3 is built from 17 residues. The CDR3 coding sequence is TGCGCCAGCAGCTTAACTAAGACTAGCGGGAGCCATTATGAGCAGTTCTTC. Translating it yields CASSLTKTSGSHYEQFF.

This chain uses TRBV9 with TRBJ2-5; 9 bases map to TRBD2. This CDR3 is built from 15 residues. Per the germline V gene, CDR1 is SGDLS and CDR2 is YYNGEE. The ends lost 0 bases at V and 5 bases at J; junction bases unmatched: 5. In DNA, the CDR3 is TGTGCCAGCAGCGTAGAAACGACTAGCGGTGAGACCCAGTACTTC. This translates into CASSVETTSGETQYF.

V gene TRBV2 combines with J gene TRBJ1-2; the D is unclear. The length of the CDR3 is 13 residues. Trimming removed 4 bases from V and 4 bases from J, with 10 bases in between. The germline CDR1 and CDR2 sequences are SNHLY and FYNNEI. As DNA, the CDR3 is TGTGCCAGCAGTGGTCGGGAGACCTATGGCTACACCTTC. It codes for CASSGRETYGYTF. The whole variable domain, filled in from reference TRBV2 and TRBJ1-2, reads EPEVTQTPSHQVTQMGQEVILRCVPISNHLYFYWYRQILGQKVEFLVSFYNNEISEKSEIFDDQFSVERPDGSNFTLKIRSTKLEDSAMYFCASSGRETYGYTFGSGTRLTVV.

The V and J genes are TRBV7-6 and TRBJ1-2; possibly TRBD1 for D (5 bases). The V end lost 4 bases, the J end lost 8 bases, and 14 bases lay between the germline ends. From germline, CDR1 is SGHVS and CDR2 FNYEAQ. The CDR3 contains 13 residues. CDR3 protein: CASSSGPGVGYTF. CDR3 sequence (DNA): TGTGCCAGCAGCTCGGGACCGGGGGTGGGCTACACCTTC.

The chain links TRBV7-8 to TRBJ1-1; tentative D call: TRBD1 (5 bases). V was pared by 0 bases and J by 3 bases, with 5 bases between. CDR3 length: 13 amino acids. Germline V gives CDR1 SGHVS, CDR2 FQNEAQ. The DNA for the CDR3 is TGTGCCAGCAGCTTAGCACAGGACACTGAAGCTTTCTTT. Translating gives CASSLAQDTEAFF.

The CDR3: CASSLVWGLAVLNTGELFF. CDR3 bases: TGTGCCAGCAGCTTAGTTTGGGGACTAGCGGTCCTGAACACCGGGGAGCTGTTTTTT. This chain joins TRBV13 and TRBJ2-2; 11 bases fit TRBD2. The V gene end was trimmed by 1 base and the J gene end by 1 base; junction bases not matched to a gene: 8. The CDR3 has 19 amino acids. The germline CDR1 and CDR2 sequences are PRHDT and FYEKMQ (reference sequence). Combining the CDR3 with reference TRBV13 and TRBJ2-2 gives the whole variable domain AAGVIQSPRHLIKEKRETATLKCYPIPRHDTVYWYQQGPGQDPQFLISFYEKMQSDKGSIPDRFSAQQFSDYHSELNMSSLELGDSALYFCASSLVWGLAVLNTGELFFGEGSRLTVL.

The gene calls are TRBV4-1 and TRBJ2-3, with a tentative D call TRBD1 (5 bases). V was trimmed by 1 base and J by 2 bases, leaving 10 bases between them. This CDR3 has 15 amino acids. CDR1 and CDR2 from the germline V gene are MGHRA and YSYEKL. The DNA of the CDR3 is TGCGCCAGCAGCCAAGTAGGGGTCGACACAGATACGCAGTATTTT. Translating gives CASSQVGVDTDTQYF.

This rearrangement joins TRBV5-1 to TRBJ2-7; possibly TRBD2 for D (6 bases). CDR1 is SGHRS and CDR2 is YFSETQ in the germline V gene. V was cut by 0 bases and J by 2 bases, with 18 bases left in between. The CDR3 is made up of 17 amino acids. The CDR3 region is CASSLGVLGTVTYEQYF. In DNA, the CDR3 is TGCGCCAGCAGCTTGGGGGTACTTGGGACTGTTACCTACGAGCAGTACTTC.

V is TRBV30 and J is TRBJ1-4; possible D gene TRBD1, 5 bases. In germline, CDR1 is GTSNPN, CDR2 SVGIG (reference sequence). This CDR3 has 11 residues. Trimming cost V 5 bases and J 13 bases, with 14 bases left between them. The CDR3 region has the DNA TGTGCCTGGGGGGGTTTGGAGGGACTGTTTTTT. Residues: CAWGGLEGLFF.

The rearrangement links TRBV4-1 to TRBJ1-4; 7 bases match TRBD1. This CDR3 comprises 15 residues. J lost 8 bases, V lost 0 bases, and 6 bases had no gene match. Germline V gene data show CDR1 as MGHRA and CDR2 as YSYEKL. CDR3 protein: CASSQDRDRKEKLFF. CDR3 nucleotides: TGCGCCAGCAGCCAAGATCGGGACAGAAAAGAAAAACTGTTTTTT.

The rearrangement links TRBV14 to TRBJ1-2, with D maybe TRBD1 (6 bases). CDR1 is SGHDN, CDR2 FVKESK, per germline. V dropped 4 bases and J dropped 4 bases, with 7 bases sitting between them. There are 12 residues in the CDR3. CDR3 nucleotides: TGTGCCAGCAGCCGACAGGCCTATGGCTACACCTTC. Amino acids: CASSRQAYGYTF.

A single count supports this clone. Here the CDR3 reads CASSLTSGRRQSFYNEQFF. The CDR3 DNA is TGTGCCAGCAGTCTGACTAGCGGGAGACGGCAGTCCTTCTACAATGAGCAGTTCTTC. The chain has TRBV2 and TRBJ2-1, with 12 bases lining up with TRBD2. Germline CDR1 SNHLY, CDR2 FYNNEI. CDR3 size: 19 residues. Unmatched junction bases numbered 14, after V lost 5 bases and J lost 3 bases.